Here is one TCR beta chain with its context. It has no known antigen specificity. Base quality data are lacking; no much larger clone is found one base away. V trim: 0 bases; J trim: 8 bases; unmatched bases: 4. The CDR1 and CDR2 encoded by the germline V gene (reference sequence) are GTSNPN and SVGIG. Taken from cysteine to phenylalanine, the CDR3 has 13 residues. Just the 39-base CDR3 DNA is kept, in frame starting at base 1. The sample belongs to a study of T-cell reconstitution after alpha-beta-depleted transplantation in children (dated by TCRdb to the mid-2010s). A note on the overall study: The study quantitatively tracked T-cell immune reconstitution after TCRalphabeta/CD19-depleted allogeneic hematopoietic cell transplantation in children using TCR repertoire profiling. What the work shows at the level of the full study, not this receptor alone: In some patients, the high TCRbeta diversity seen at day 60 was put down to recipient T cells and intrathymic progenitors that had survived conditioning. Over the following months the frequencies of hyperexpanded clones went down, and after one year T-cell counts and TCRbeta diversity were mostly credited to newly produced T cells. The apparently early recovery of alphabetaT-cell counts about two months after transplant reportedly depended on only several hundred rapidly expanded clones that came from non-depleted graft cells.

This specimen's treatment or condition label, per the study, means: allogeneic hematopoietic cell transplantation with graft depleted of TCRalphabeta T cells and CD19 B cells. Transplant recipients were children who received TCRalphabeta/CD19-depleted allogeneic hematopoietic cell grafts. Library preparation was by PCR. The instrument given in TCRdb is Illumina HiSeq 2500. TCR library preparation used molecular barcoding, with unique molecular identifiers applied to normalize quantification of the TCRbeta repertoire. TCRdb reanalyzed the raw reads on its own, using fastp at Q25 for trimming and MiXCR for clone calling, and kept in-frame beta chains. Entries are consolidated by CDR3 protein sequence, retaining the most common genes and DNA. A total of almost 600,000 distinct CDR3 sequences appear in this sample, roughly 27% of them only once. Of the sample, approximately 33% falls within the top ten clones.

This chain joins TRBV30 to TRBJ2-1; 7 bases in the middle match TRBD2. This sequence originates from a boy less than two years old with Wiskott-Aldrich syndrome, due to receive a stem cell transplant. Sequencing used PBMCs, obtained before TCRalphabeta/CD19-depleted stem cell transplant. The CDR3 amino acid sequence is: CAWSVSSGDEQFF. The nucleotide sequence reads TGTGCCTGGAGTGTCTCTAGCGGCGATGAGCAGTTCTTC.